This TCR beta chain was captured in a study of T-cell reconstitution after alpha-beta-depleted transplantation in children listed by TCRdb under 2016. A note on the overall study: Using TCR repertoire profiling, the study followed T-cell immune reconstitution in a quantitative way in children after TCRalphabeta/CD19-depleted allogeneic hematopoietic cell transplantation.

General conclusions and limits of the study: About two months after transplant, the apparently early recovery of alphabetaT-cell counts reportedly depended on just several hundred clones that had expanded rapidly and came from non-depleted graft cells. In some patients, high TCRbeta diversity at day 60 was attributed to recipient T cells and intrathymic progenitors that had survived conditioning. Over subsequent months, a decline in hyperexpanded clone frequencies was noted, and after one year, T-cell counts and TCRbeta diversity were mostly ascribed to newly produced T cells.

The meaning of the sample's treatment or condition label: allogeneic hematopoietic cell transplantation with graft depleted of TCRalphabeta T cells and CD19 B cells. TCRalphabeta/CD19-depleted allogeneic hematopoietic cell grafts were given to the transplant recipients, all of whom were children. The library was built by means of PCR. The instrument given in TCRdb is Illumina HiSeq 2500. TCR library preparation used molecular barcoding, with unique molecular identifiers applied to normalize quantification of the TCRbeta repertoire. In TCRdb, the public reads were trimmed at Q25 with fastp and aligned with MiXCR, with productive beta chains retained. Merged by CDR3 protein, the rows form single entries marked with the most common genes and DNA. For this sample there are a few hundred thousand distinct CDR3 sequences; over 10% appear just once. Together, the top ten hold 2.2% of the sample. Of note for this clonotype: The target of this receptor is not known. No quality values exist for individual bases; no much larger clone is one base distant.

The germline V gene gives CDR1 as SQVTM and CDR2 as ANQGSEA. Inclusive of the bounding cysteine and phenylalanine, the CDR3 is 15 residues long. Only CDR3 DNA remains: 45 bases, in frame from the first base. V and J are truncated by 4 bases and 0 bases respectively, leaving an intervening sequence of 10 bases. The material was PBMCs, mostly from graft donor cells, obtained 360 days after TCRalphabeta/CD19-depleted stem cell transplant. The TCR comes from a male patient between 5 and 17 years old who had a stem cell transplant for acute myeloid leukemia, so the T cells may come from the graft donor. The chain was built from TRBV29-1 and TRBJ2-6; the D gene identity is not certain. The nucleotide sequence is given as TGCAGCGTTGCTCGACGGATCTCTGGGGCCAACGTCCTGACTTTC. This is translated as CSVARRISGANVLTF.